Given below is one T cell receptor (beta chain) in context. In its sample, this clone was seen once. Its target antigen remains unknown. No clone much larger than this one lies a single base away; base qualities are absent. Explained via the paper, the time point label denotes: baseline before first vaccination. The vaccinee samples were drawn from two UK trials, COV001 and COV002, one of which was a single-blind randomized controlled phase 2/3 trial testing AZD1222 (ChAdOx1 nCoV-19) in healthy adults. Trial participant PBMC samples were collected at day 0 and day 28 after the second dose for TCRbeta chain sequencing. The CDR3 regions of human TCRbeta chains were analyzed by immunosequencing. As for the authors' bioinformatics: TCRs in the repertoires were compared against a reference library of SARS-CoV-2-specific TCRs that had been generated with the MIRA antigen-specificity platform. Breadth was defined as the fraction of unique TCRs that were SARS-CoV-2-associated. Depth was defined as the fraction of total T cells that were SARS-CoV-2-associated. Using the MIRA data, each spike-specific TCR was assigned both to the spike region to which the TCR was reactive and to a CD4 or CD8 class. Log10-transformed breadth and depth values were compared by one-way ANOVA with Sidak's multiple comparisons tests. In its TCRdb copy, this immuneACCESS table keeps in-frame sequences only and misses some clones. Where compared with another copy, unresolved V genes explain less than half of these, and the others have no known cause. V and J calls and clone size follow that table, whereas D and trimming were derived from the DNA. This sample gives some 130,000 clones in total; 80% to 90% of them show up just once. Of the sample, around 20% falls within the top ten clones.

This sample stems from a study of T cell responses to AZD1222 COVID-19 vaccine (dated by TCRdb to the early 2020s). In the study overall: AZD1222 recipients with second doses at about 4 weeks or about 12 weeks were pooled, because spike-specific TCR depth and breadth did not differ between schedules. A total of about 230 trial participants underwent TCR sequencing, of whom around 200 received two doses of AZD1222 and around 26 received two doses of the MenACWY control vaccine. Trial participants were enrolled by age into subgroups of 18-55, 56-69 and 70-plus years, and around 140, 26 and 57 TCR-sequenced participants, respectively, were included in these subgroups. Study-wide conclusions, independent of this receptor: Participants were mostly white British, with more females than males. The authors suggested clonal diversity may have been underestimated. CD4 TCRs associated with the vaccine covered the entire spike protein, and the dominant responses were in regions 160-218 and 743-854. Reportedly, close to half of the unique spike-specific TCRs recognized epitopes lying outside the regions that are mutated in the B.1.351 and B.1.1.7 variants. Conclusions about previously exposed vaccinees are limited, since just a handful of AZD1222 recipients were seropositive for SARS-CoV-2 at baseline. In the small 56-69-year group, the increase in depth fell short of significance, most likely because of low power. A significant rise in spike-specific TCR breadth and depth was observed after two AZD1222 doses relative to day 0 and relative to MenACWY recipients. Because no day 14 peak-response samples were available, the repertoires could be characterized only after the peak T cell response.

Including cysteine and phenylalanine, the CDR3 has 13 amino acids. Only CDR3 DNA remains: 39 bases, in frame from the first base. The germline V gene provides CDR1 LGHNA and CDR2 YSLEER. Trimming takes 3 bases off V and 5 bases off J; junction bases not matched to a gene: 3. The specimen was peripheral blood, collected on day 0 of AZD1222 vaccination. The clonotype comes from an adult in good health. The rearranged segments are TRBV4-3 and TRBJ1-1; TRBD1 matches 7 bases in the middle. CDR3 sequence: CASSHTGDTEAFF. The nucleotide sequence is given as TGCGCCAGCAGCCATACAGGGGATACTGAAGCTTTCTTT.